A selection of T cell receptor beta chains follows, all from one sample in a study of shared clonotypes between healthy human individuals. Sequenced by immunoSEQ multiplex PCR; TCRdb stores in-frame clones only, minus some. The sample includes about 710,000 clones, about two thirds seen only once; the top ten take 1.8%. The source material was memory CD4+ T cells sorted from blood. These receptors originate from a woman aged 25 to 45 in good health. Each CDR3 is given with its conserved first and last residue. Fields, in order: D gene, V gene, clone size, J gene, CDR3 protein, CDR3 DNA. D genes are given only for firm matches. Size tells how often a clone was seen (once, few, many) or the class of an expanded clone, and some rows leave it out.

D: TRBD1; V: TRBV7-2; size: NA; J: TRBJ1-2; CDR3: CASSFRTGGNYGYTF; DNA: TGTGCCAGCAGCTTCAGGACAGGGGGTAACTATGGCTACACCTTC
D: NA; V: TRBV4-2; size: few; J: TRBJ1-2; CDR3: CASSQDAISTDLYGYTF; DNA: TGTGCCAGCAGCCAAGATGCTATATCGACAGATCTCTATGGCTACACCTTC
D: TRBD1; V: TRBV29-1; size: once; J: TRBJ1-1; CDR3: CSISGSGGFTEAFF; DNA: TGCAGCATCTCGGGATCAGGGGGATTCACTGAAGCTTTCTTT
D: NA; V: TRBV28; size: many; J: TRBJ2-7; CDR3: CATRTADLFESGDSEQYF; DNA: TGTGCCACCCGAACCGCCGATCTATTTGAGTCAGGGGATAGCGAGCAGTACTTC
D: TRBD1; V: TRBV5-1; size: NA; J: TRBJ2-7; CDR3: CASQSGTGYYEQYF; DNA: TGCGCCAGCCAAAGTGGGACAGGGTACTACGAGCAGTACTTC
D: NA; V: TRBV25-1; size: few; J: TRBJ1-6; CDR3: CASSDSHNSPLHF; DNA: TGTGCCAGCAGTGACAGCCACAATTCACCCCTCCACTTT
D: NA; V: TRBV28; size: NA; J: TRBJ1-3; CDR3: CASSYPGGGNTIYF; DNA: TGTGCCAGCAGCTACCCGGGGGGTGGCAACACCATATATTTT
D: TRBD1; V: TRBV18; size: NA; J: TRBJ1-1; CDR3: CASSPPDRAEAFF; DNA: TGTGCCAGCTCACCGCCCGACAGGGCTGAAGCTTTCTTT
D: NA; V: TRBV19; size: few; J: TRBJ2-1; CDR3: CASSIVGGPYNEQFF; DNA: TGTGCCAGTAGTATAGTTGGCGGCCCCTACAATGAGCAGTTCTTC
D: NA; V: TRBV5-1; size: NA; J: TRBJ2-3; CDR3: CASREGRSTDTQYF; DNA: TGCGCCAGCAGGGAAGGTAGGAGCACAGATACGCAGTATTTT
D: NA; V: TRBV9; size: NA; J: TRBJ1-3; CDR3: CASQQQTGNTIYF; DNA: TGTGCCAGCCAACAGCAAACTGGAAACACCATATATTTT
D: TRBD2; V: TRBV27; size: NA; J: TRBJ2-7; CDR3: CASSRTSGRIGYEQYF; DNA: TGTGCCAGCAGCCGGACTAGCGGGAGGATTGGGTACGAGCAGTACTTC
D: NA; V: TRBV28; size: NA; J: TRBJ1-2; CDR3: CASSFSTSRYGYTF; DNA: TGTGCCAGCAGTTTTTCCACCTCGCGCTATGGCTACACCTTC
D: TRBD2; V: TRBV28; size: NA; J: TRBJ2-7; CDR3: CASSRGGGPSYEQYF; DNA: TGTGCCAGCAGCCGGGGGGGAGGGCCTTCCTACGAGCAGTACTTC
D: NA; V: TRBV28; size: NA; J: TRBJ2-4; CDR3: CASSFHYQDPINIQYF; DNA: TGTGCCAGCAGTTTTCACTACCAGGACCCGATAAACATTCAGTACTTC
D: NA; V: TRBV20-1; size: NA; J: TRBJ2-1; CDR3: CSAPSPAEQFF; DNA: TGCAGTGCTCCCAGCCCCGCTGAGCAGTTCTTC
D: TRBD2; V: TRBV27; size: NA; J: TRBJ2-1; CDR3: CASNPGLAWMDEQFF; DNA: TGTGCCAGCAATCCGGGACTAGCATGGATGGATGAGCAGTTCTTC
D: TRBD1; V: TRBV19; size: few; J: TRBJ2-1; CDR3: CASSLRGRGYNEQFF; DNA: TGTGCCAGTAGCCTTAGGGGGCGCGGCTACAATGAGCAGTTCTTC
D: NA; V: TRBV10-3; size: NA; J: TRBJ2-3; CDR3: CAISESGERQYF; DNA: TGTGCCATCAGTGAGTCGGGGGAACGTCAGTATTTT
D: NA; V: TRBV4-1; size: NA; J: TRBJ1-5; CDR3: CASSQDAVGSNQPQHF; DNA: TGCGCCAGCAGCCAAGATGCGGTTGGGTCTAATCAGCCCCAGCATTTT
D: TRBD2; V: TRBV7-2; size: NA; J: TRBJ2-7; CDR3: CASSYRGGLASEQYF; DNA: TGTGCCAGCAGCTACCGAGGGGGACTAGCGAGCGAGCAGTACTTC
D: TRBD1; V: TRBV6-6; size: NA; J: TRBJ1-5; CDR3: CASSQKTGVYQPQHF; DNA: TGTGCCAGCAGCCAGAAGACAGGGGTCTATCAGCCCCAGCATTTT
D: NA; V: TRBV7-9; size: NA; J: TRBJ2-1; CDR3: CASSPPGAGLFGYEQFF; DNA: TGTGCCAGCAGCCCCCCCGGTGCGGGCTTGTTCGGCTATGAGCAGTTCTTC
D: TRBD1; V: TRBV7-8; size: many; J: TRBJ1-5; CDR3: CASSRQGGSNQPQHF; DNA: TGTGCCAGCAGCCGACAGGGTGGAAGCAATCAGCCCCAGCATTTT
D: TRBD1; V: TRBV28; size: NA; J: TRBJ1-2; CDR3: CASRRRQGRLDGYTF; DNA: TGTGCCAGCAGGAGAAGACAGGGCCGTCTGGATGGCTACACCTTC
D: NA; V: TRBV29-1; size: few; J: TRBJ2-7; CDR3: CSVERGLQQYF; DNA: TGCAGCGTTGAGCGGGGGCTCCAGCAGTACTTC
D: TRBD1; V: TRBV13; size: NA; J: TRBJ2-1; CDR3: CASSLELGQGGERNEQFF; DNA: TGTGCCAGCAGCTTAGAGTTGGGACAGGGGGGCGAACGGAATGAGCAGTTCTTC
D: NA; V: TRBV28; size: few; J: TRBJ2-1; CDR3: CASGLDGLGNEQFF; DNA: TGTGCCAGCGGTTTGGATGGGCTGGGGAATGAGCAGTTCTTC
D: NA; V: TRBV7-9; size: NA; J: TRBJ1-2; CDR3: CASSDGQLYGYTF; DNA: TGTGCCAGCAGCGACGGACAACTGTATGGCTACACCTTC
D: NA; V: TRBV19; size: once; J: TRBJ1-1; CDR3: CASSNPGGTEAFF; DNA: TGTGCCAGTAGTAATCCGGGAGGCACTGAAGCTTTCTTT
D: NA; V: TRBV4-1; size: NA; J: TRBJ2-7; CDR3: CASSQVERGTYEQYF; DNA: TGCGCCAGCAGCCAAGTTGAGAGGGGAACCTACGAGCAGTACTTC
D: TRBD1; V: TRBV10-3; size: NA; J: TRBJ1-1; CDR3: CAIKKQGGVDTEAFF; DNA: TGTGCCATCAAGAAACAGGGGGGTGTTGACACTGAAGCTTTCTTT